This TCR beta chain was observed in a study of technical replicates of blood from a handful of donors. This clone was seen a handful of times. This table comes from immunoSEQ multiplex PCR, and its TCRdb copy is limited to in-frame clones, with some not included. The sample shows approximately 85,000 clones, about 93% of them seen only once. The sequence came from a human donor in good health. Sequencing was done on a sample of T cells isolated from PBMCs.

This CDR3 is CASSLAAYEQYF. The CDR3 DNA is TGTGCCAGCAGCTTAGCGGCTTACGAGCAGTACTTC. The chain combines TRBV7-9 with TRBJ2-7; D is uncertain. Germline V gives CDR1 SEHNR, CDR2 FQNEAQ (reference sequence). The CDR3 is 12 residues long. V lost 0 bases and J lost 4, with 4 bases in between. The full variable domain, in which reference TRBV7-9 and TRBJ2-7 provide the parts outside the CDR3, is DTGVSQNPRHKITKRGQNVTFRCDPISEHNRLYWYRQTLGQGPEFLTYFQNEAQLEKSRLLSDRFSAERPKGSFSTLEIQRTEQGDSAMYLCASSLAAYEQYFGPGTRLTVT.